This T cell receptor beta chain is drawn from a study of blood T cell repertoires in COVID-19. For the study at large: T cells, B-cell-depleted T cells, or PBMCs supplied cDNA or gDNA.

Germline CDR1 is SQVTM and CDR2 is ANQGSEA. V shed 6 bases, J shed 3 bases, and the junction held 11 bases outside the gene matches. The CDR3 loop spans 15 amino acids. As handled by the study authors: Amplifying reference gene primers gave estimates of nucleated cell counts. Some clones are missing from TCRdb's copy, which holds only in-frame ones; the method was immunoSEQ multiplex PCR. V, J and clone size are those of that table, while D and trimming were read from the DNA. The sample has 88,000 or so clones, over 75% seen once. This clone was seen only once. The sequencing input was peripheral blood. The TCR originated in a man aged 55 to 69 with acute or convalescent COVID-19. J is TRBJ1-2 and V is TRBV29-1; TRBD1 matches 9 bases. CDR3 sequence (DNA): TGCAGCGTCATAGGACGGGACAGGGATCACTATGGCTACACCTTC. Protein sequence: CSVIGRDRDHYGYTF.